These 13 T cell receptor beta chains were all obtained from the same sample, sequenced in a study of coeliac disease. The data were produced by immunoSEQ multiplex PCR, yet TCRdb's version contains in-frame clones alone and is incomplete. The top ten hold 5.1% of the sample, which has about 4,800 clones, about four fifths seen once. The specimen was lamina propria lymphocytes from the gut. The receptors stem from a woman aged 18-30 years with active celiac disease.

The chain couples TRBV18 to TRBJ1-4; D remains ambiguous. In germline, CDR1 is KGHSH, CDR2 LQKENI. The ends were cut back, 2 bases at V and 0 bases at J, with 7 bases in the middle. The CDR3 has 15 amino acids. CDR3: CASSPSGATNEKLFF. Here the CDR3 DNA reads TGTGCCAGCTCACCAAGCGGAGCAACTAATGAAAAACTGTTTTTT.

The rearrangement links TRBV4-2 to TRBJ2-7; D is uncertain. Per germline, CDR1 LGHNA and CDR2 YNFKEQ. This CDR3 region has 14 residues. V lost 0 bases, J lost 6 bases, and 12 bases lay in between. The CDR3 DNA is TGTGCCAGCAGCCAAGATATATCCCTCTGCGAGCAGTACTTC. Its translation: CASSQDISLCEQYF.

The genes are TRBV5-6 and TRBJ1-2; TRBD1 matches at 8 bases. The CDR3 contains 14 residues. Unmatched junction bases numbered 2, after V lost 4 bases and J lost 0 bases. CDR1 SGHDT and CDR2 YYEEEE come from the germline V gene. The CDR3 DNA follows: TGTGCCAGCAGCCAACAGGGGGCTAACTATGGCTACACCTTC. Translating gives CASSQQGANYGYTF.

The chain joins TRBV27 to TRBJ2-6; no reliable D call. This CDR3 has 18 residues. Germline CDR1 is MNHEY and CDR2 is SMNVEV (reference sequence). V was cut by 6 bases and J by 2 bases, with 20 bases left in between. DNA for the CDR3: TGTGCCAGCAGCCCTGAAAGAGGTTTCGTTCCTGGGGCCAACGTCCTGACTTTC. This codes for CASSPERGFVPGANVLTF.

The chain uses TRBV4-2 and TRBJ2-5; TRBD2 matches 10 bases. CDR3 length: 17 residues. V shed 0 bases, J shed 1 base, and the junction held 5 bases outside the gene matches. The germline V gene encodes CDR1 LGHNA and CDR2 YNFKEQ. This chain's CDR3 is CASSQEGLAGVQETQYF. DNA of the CDR3: TGTGCCAGCAGCCAAGAGGGTCTAGCGGGGGTCCAAGAGACCCAGTACTTC.

This clone has only a few counts. The rearrangement uses TRBV29-1 and TRBJ2-7, with D maybe TRBD2 (5 bases). In germline, CDR1 is SQVTM, CDR2 ANQGSEA. The CDR3 contains 12 residues. V was trimmed by 0 bases and J by 5 bases, leaving 8 bases between them. CDR3 DNA: TGCAGCGTTGAAGAGCTCGGGAACGAGCAGTACTTC. Translated: CSVEELGNEQYF.

The rearrangement links TRBV7-6 to TRBJ2-2, with 11 bases lining up with TRBD1. Germline V CDR1 and CDR2: SGHVS, FNYEAQ. This CDR3 is built from 18 residues. With V trimmed by 2 bases and J by 2 bases, 7 bases remained unmatched. CDR3 in DNA: TGTGCCAGCAGCTTAATAGTCCGGACAGGGGGCAACACCGGGGAGCTGTTTTTT. Translating it yields CASSLIVRTGGNTGELFF.

The gene calls are TRBV27 and TRBJ2-1; 11 positions agree with TRBD1. V dropped 5 bases and J dropped 9; count of bases not matched to a gene: 9. The CDR3 consists of 15 residues. The germline V gene encodes CDR1 MNHEY and CDR2 SMNVEV (reference sequence). CDR3 sequence reads: CASSILGQGGAEQFF. As DNA, the CDR3 is TGTGCCAGCAGTATACTGGGACAGGGGGGAGCTGAGCAGTTCTTC.

This chain connects TRBV15 to TRBJ1-4; D is possibly TRBD1 (5 bases). The CDR3 totals 13 residues. Trimming removed 2 bases at V and 5 bases at J, with 6 bases between. CDR1 LNHNV and CDR2 YYDKDF come from the germline V gene (reference sequence). CDR3 sequence: CATSRRGNEKLFF. CDR3 bases: TGTGCCACCAGCAGAAGGGGAAATGAAAAACTGTTTTTT.

The rearrangement uses TRBV19 and TRBJ2-1, with 7 bases fitting TRBD1. CDR3 length equals 13 residues. With V trimmed by 9 bases and J by 7 bases, 9 bases remained unmatched. Germline loops: CDR1 LNHDA, CDR2 SQIVND (reference sequence). CDR3: CASRDSRVNEQFF. CDR3 sequence (DNA): TGTGCCAGCAGGGACAGTAGGGTAAATGAGCAGTTCTTC.

The J gene is TRBJ2-7, the V gene TRBV2; possible D gene TRBD1, 6 bases. Germline CDR1 SNHLY, CDR2 FYNNEI. Trimming stripped 8 bases from V and 4 bases from J, with 18 bases between. The CDR3 totals 14 residues. DNA for the CDR3: TGTGCCAGCCGAACACAGGGTGGGATATACGAGCAGTACTTC. Protein product: CASRTQGGIYEQYF.

The chain uses TRBV6-1 and TRBJ2-6; TRBD2 agrees at 9 bases. The ends lost 6 bases at V and 3 bases at J; junction bases unmatched: 3. This CDR3 has 15 amino acids. Looked up from germline, CDR1 is MNHNS and CDR2 is SASEGT. The CDR3 DNA sequence: TGTGCCAGCAGGGGACTAGCAGGTGGGGCCAACGTCCTGACTTTC. Translation: CASRGLAGGANVLTF.

This clone was counted once. CDR3 in amino acids: CASSVGTGGPEQYF. The CDR3 DNA is TGTGCCAGCAGTGTGGGGACAGGGGGCCCCGAGCAGTACTTC. The gene calls are TRBV2 and TRBJ2-5; TRBD1 matches 12 bases. The J call is doubtful: the DNA matches TRBJ2-7 better. The CDR3 spans 14 residues. CDR1 and CDR2 from the germline V gene are SNHLY and FYNNEI.